Below, 22 T cell receptor beta chains from the same sample are listed, as sequenced in a study of breast tumors, draining lymph nodes, adjacent tissues. TCRdb re-called the multiplex PCR reads with MiXCR, one entry per CDR3 protein. The sample comprises under 300,000 distinct CDR3 sequences, around 35% of which are singletons, and approximately 3.3% rests with the top ten. Samples came from axillary lymph nodes draining the breast cancer. The sequenced sample consisted of axillary lymph node tissue. The receptors were gathered from a female donor with breast cancer. Some clones in this sample may be carry-over from other donors' samples.

This clonotype was counted at least ten times. This chain joins TRBV18 and TRBJ2-2; perhaps TRBD1 as D (6 bases). Trimming shortened V by 2 bases and J by 4 bases, and 11 bases separated the two germline ends. Germline CDR1 reads KGHSH; CDR2 reads LQKENI. The CDR3 loop spans 15 amino acids. CDR3 residues: CASSPKTGSTGELFF. The CDR3 DNA reads as TGTGCCAGCTCACCAAAAACAGGGTCCACCGGGGAGCTGTTTTTT. Based on the CDR3 plus reference TRBV18 and TRBJ2-2, the full variable domain is NAGVMQNPRHLVRRRGQEARLRCSPMKGHSHVYWYRQLPEEGLKFMVYLQKENIIDESGMPKERFSAEFPKEGPSILRIQQVVRGDSAAYFCASSPKTGSTGELFFGEGSRLTVL.

The rearrangement joins TRBV25-1 to TRBJ1-2; 9 bases agree with TRBD1. The germline gives CDR1 MGHDK, CDR2 SYGVNS. CDR3 length equals 16 residues. J was trimmed by 2 bases and V by 4 bases; bases with no gene match: 8. The DNA of the CDR3 is TGTGCCAGCAGTGCTCCCGGGACAGGGACGAACTATGGCTACACCTTC. It yields the protein CASSAPGTGTNYGYTF.

This clonotype was counted only a few times. A much more abundant neighbour one base away suggests this may be a read error. This sequence joins TRBV5-5 and TRBJ2-5, with D unclear. V was pared by 1 base and J by 5 bases, with 12 bases between. Germline loops: CDR1 SGHKS, CDR2 YYEKEE (reference sequence). The CDR3 runs 14 residues. CDR3 sequence (DNA): TGTGCCAGCAGCTTGCGAGGCTCCGGCGAGACCCAGTACTTC. It is translated as CASSLRGSGETQYF. Full variable domain (missing parts from reference TRBV5-5 and TRBJ2-5): DAGVTQSPTHLIKTRGQQVTLRCSPISGHKSVSWYQQVLGQGPQFIFQYYEKEERGRGNFPDRFSARQFPNYSSELNVNALLLGDSALYLCASSLRGSGETQYFGPGTRLLVL.

Regarding this clonotype: Possible read error: a much larger clone is one base away. The chain carries TRBV6-5 and TRBJ2-1, with 7 bases aligning to TRBD2. Germline CDR1 and CDR2: MNHEY and SVGAGI. The CDR3 totals 15 residues. CDR3 residues: CAGSYMGLADNEQFF. CDR3 nucleotides: TGTGCCGGCAGTTACATGGGGCTAGCGGACAATGAGCAGTTCTTC.

The J gene is TRBJ1-2, the V gene TRBV25-1; D is unresolved. Trimming pared 2 bases from V and 3 bases from J, leaving 10 bases between. The CDR3 is 14 residues long. Germline CDR1 reads MGHDK; CDR2 reads SYGVNS. CDR3 nucleotide sequence: TGTGCCAGCAGTGAAGCCCACGGGGACTATGGCTACACCTTC. Its translation is CASSEAHGDYGYTF.

This clonotype was recorded at least ten times. As DNA, the CDR3 is TGTGCCAGCAGCGCGACCGACTATCCTTCCTACGAGCAGTACTTC. Its protein is CASSATDYPSYEQYF. The chain combines TRBV9 with TRBJ2-7, with D possibly TRBD2 on 5 matching bases. The CDR3 loop spans 15 amino acids. CDR1 is SGDLS, CDR2 YYNGEE, per germline. V was shortened by 3 bases and J by 1 base, with 14 bases between the two germline ends.

There are a few counts of this clonotype. The chain is built from TRBV28 and TRBJ2-2; D perhaps matches TRBD1 (6 bases). This CDR3 comprises 14 residues. Between the trimmed V and J ends, which lost 5 bases and 5 bases, there was a span of 12 bases. Germline CDR1 MDHEN, CDR2 SYDVKM. The CDR3 bases are TGTGCCAGCAGTGGACAGCTCCAAACCGGGGAGCTGTTTTTT. It specifies CASSGQLQTGELFF.

At least ten counts were recorded for this clonotype. The rearrangement links TRBV5-8 to TRBJ2-5, with TRBD2 identical over 9 bases. This CDR3 has 15 amino acids. V was pared by 5 bases and J by 3 bases, with 8 bases of the junction left unmatched. CDR1 is SGHTS, CDR2 YDEGEE, per germline. The CDR3 is CASSLSGRWEETQYF. The CDR3 DNA follows: TGTGCCAGCAGTCTCAGCGGGAGGTGGGAAGAGACCCAGTACTTC.

This chain links TRBV20-1 with TRBJ2-5; D is possibly TRBD1 (6 bases). The V and J ends lost 3 bases and 3 bases respectively, with 11 bases between them. Germline CDR1 is DFQATT and CDR2 is SNEGSKA (reference sequence). There are 13 residues in the CDR3. The CDR3: CSARAQGKETQYF. The CDR3 DNA sequence: TGCAGTGCTAGGGCGCAGGGGAAAGAGACCCAGTACTTC.

As for this clonotype: Being one base from a much bigger clone, this may be a read error. The V call is TRBV7-2, the J call TRBJ1-5, with 8 bases matching TRBD1. The V gene end was trimmed by 5 bases and the J gene end by 5 bases; junction bases not matched to a gene: 8. This CDR3 has 15 residues. Germline assignment: CDR1 SGHTA and CDR2 FQGNSA. The CDR3 spells CASSIQGGGDQPQHF. DNA for the CDR3: TGTGCCAGCAGCATACAGGGGGGTGGGGATCAGCCCCAGCATTTT.

A few counts support this clonotype. The chain joins TRBV5-4 to TRBJ2-7, with 12 bases aligning to TRBD2. The CDR3 covers 16 residues. The V and J ends lost 4 bases and 5 bases, in that order; junction bases with no gene match: 10. CDR1 is SGHNT and CDR2 is YYREEE in the germline V gene (reference sequence). DNA for the CDR3: TGTGCCAGCAGCCCCCGCGCTAGCGGGAGGGCCCACGAGCAGTACTTC. This encodes CASSPRASGRAHEQYF. The variable domain in full, completed from reference TRBV5-4 and TRBJ2-7, reads ETGVTQSPTHLIKTRGQQVTLRCSSQSGHNTVSWYQQALGQGPQFIFQYYREEENGRGNFPPRFSGLQFPNYSSELNVNALELDDSALYLCASSPRASGRAHEQYFGPGTRLTVT.

This clonotype has a count of ten or more. The V gene is TRBV13, the J gene TRBJ2-7; D possibly matches TRBD1 or TRBD2 (5 bases each). CDR3 length: 14 amino acids. Trimming removed 0 bases at V and 6 bases at J, with 12 bases between. Per germline, CDR1 PRHDT and CDR2 FYEKMQ (reference sequence). The DNA of the CDR3 is TGTGCCAGCAGCTTAGGCGGGGCTGGAGGCGAGCAGTACTTC. Its protein is CASSLGGAGGEQYF.

The chain combines TRBV2 with TRBJ1-4; 7 bases line up with TRBD1. Germline V lookup: CDR1 SNHLY, CDR2 FYNNEI. J gave up 13 bases and V 1 base, and 30 bases lay outside the gene matches. The CDR3 is 21 amino acids. The CDR3 sequence is CASSEGTLASSLGRGGGRLFF. CDR3 nucleotides: TGTGCCAGCAGTGAAGGGACCCTAGCCAGCAGCTTAGGCAGGGGGGGTGGGCGACTGTTTTTT.

The sample holds many counts of this clonotype. This chain connects TRBV5-6 to TRBJ2-1; 9 positions agree with TRBD2. Germline V gene lookup returns CDR1 SGHDT and CDR2 YYEEEE. V shed 0 bases and J 12 bases; nucleotides not matched to a gene: 13. The CDR3 loop spans 16 amino acids. The CDR3 here is CASSLAPLAGNSGQFF. The CDR3 nucleotides read TGTGCCAGCAGCTTGGCGCCGCTAGCGGGAAATTCAGGGCAGTTCTTC. The variable domain in full, completed from reference TRBV5-6 and TRBJ2-1, reads DAGVTQSPTHLIKTRGQQVTLRCSPKSGHDTVSWYQQALGQGPQFIFQYYEEEERQRGNFPDRFSGHQFPNYSSELNVNALLLGDSALYLCASSLAPLAGNSGQFFGPGTRLTVL.

This clonotype was seen ten or more times. The V and J genes are TRBV5-1 and TRBJ2-1, with 12 bases aligning to TRBD2. With V trimmed by 0 bases and J by 10 bases, 5 bases remained unmatched. The germline gives CDR1 SGHRS, CDR2 YFSETQ. This CDR3 has 15 amino acids. CDR3 in amino acids: CASSLALAGGDEQFF. As DNA, the CDR3 is TGCGCCAGCAGCTTGGCACTAGCGGGAGGAGACGAGCAGTTCTTC.

As to this clonotype: The junction differs from germline at one of its ends, possibly a read error. The DNA for the CDR3 is TGTGCCAGCAGCTTATTCAGGGGCTCCTACAATGAGCAGCTCTTC. Translated: CASSLFRGSYNEQLF. The V gene is TRBV7-9, the J gene TRBJ2-1; D is perhaps TRBD1 (6 bases). The CDR3 covers 15 residues. Germline V CDR1 and CDR2: SEHNR, FQNEAQ (reference sequence).

The chain links TRBV3-1 to TRBJ1-4; a possible D gene is TRBD1 (5 bases). Germline V gene sequence: CDR1 LGHDT, CDR2 YNNKEL (reference sequence). This CDR3 is 15 amino acids long. V was shortened by 2 bases and J by 6 bases, with 13 bases between the two germline ends. The CDR3 DNA sequence: TGTGCCAGCAGCCAAAGCTCAGGGAATGATGAAAAACTGTTTTTT. This encodes CASSQSSGNDEKLFF.

The table lists this clonotype with many counts. This chain connects TRBV10-1 to TRBJ1-2, with TRBD1 as a possible D gene (5 bases). The CDR3 is made up of 13 amino acids. V lost 4 bases, J lost 8 bases, and 14 bases lay in between. In germline, CDR1 is WNHNN, CDR2 SYGVQD (reference sequence). Written as DNA, the CDR3 is TGCGCCAGCAGTGGGGACGTTGGAGGAGGCTACACCTTC. It is translated as CASSGDVGGGYTF.

The CDR3 coding sequence is TGTGCTAGTGGTTTGGTACGACAGGGGGCGAGCACTGAAGCTTTCTTT. Amino acids: CASGLVRQGASTEAFF. The chain carries TRBV12-5 and TRBJ1-1; 10 positions agree with TRBD1. V lost 0 bases to trimming and J lost 4 bases; unmatched junction nucleotides: 5. Per germline, CDR1 LGHNT and CDR2 FRNRAP. This CDR3 region has 16 residues.

This clonotype was found many times. The chain uses TRBV6-1 and TRBJ1-4; D is unresolved. In germline, CDR1 is MNHNS, CDR2 SASEGT. Trimming left V 3 bases short and J 0 bases short, with 14 bases between. This CDR3 comprises 17 residues. CDR3 loop: CASSDEVWFATNEKLFF. CDR3 DNA: TGTGCCAGCAGTGATGAGGTGTGGTTCGCAACTAATGAAAAACTGTTTTTT.

This clonotype was recorded at least ten times. This sequence joins TRBV19 and TRBJ1-2; D is unclear. The CDR3 totals 14 residues. The V and J ends lost 1 base and 1 base respectively, with 7 bases between them. The germline V gene encodes CDR1 LNHDA and CDR2 SQIVND (reference sequence). Written as DNA, the CDR3 is TGTGCCAGTAGTATAGGTCAGTTTAACTATGGCTACACCTTC. Amino acid sequence: CASSIGQFNYGYTF.

This clonotype was seen ten or more times. V and J are TRBV7-2 and TRBJ1-2; 9 bases agree with TRBD1. The CDR3 sequence is 17 residues long. The V gene's germline CDR1 is SGHTA and CDR2 FQGNSA. The junction had 14 bases not matched to a gene; V was cut back by 2 bases and J by 7 bases. CDR3 amino acids: CASSLIGTGGGGRGYTF. In DNA, the CDR3 is TGTGCCAGCAGCTTAATCGGAACAGGGGGCGGAGGGCGTGGCTACACCTTC.